Listed below are T cell receptor beta chains from one sample, sequenced in a study of blood T cell repertoires in COVID-19. Data came from immunoSEQ multiplex PCR; TCRdb stores just in-frame clones and leaves some out. Of about 200,000 clones listed, roughly 84% are singletons. The material sequenced was peripheral blood. The receptors shown here come from a woman older than 75 with acute or convalescent COVID-19. Both conserved end residues are part of each CDR3. The D gene is left open where the match is weak. Some rows mark clone size as missing; the rest say once, few, many or name a class of expanded clone.

d_call,v_call,cdr3_length,clone_size,j_call,cdr3_aa,cdr3_nt
-,TRBV27,15,-,TRBJ1-4,CASSSPAVANEKLFF,TGTGCCAGCAGTTCCCCCGCAGTGGCTAATGAAAAACTGTTTTTT
-,TRBV5-6,14,-,TRBJ2-1,CASSLFEGYNEQFF,TGTGCCAGCAGCTTATTTGAGGGATACAATGAGCAGTTCTTC
-,TRBV13,14,-,TRBJ2-7,CASSPRLDSSEQYF,TGTGCCAGCAGCCCCCGGTTGGACTCTTCCGAGCAGTACTTC
TRBD1,TRBV28,16,few,TRBJ1-3,CASSRGTAHSGNTIYF,TGTGCCAGCAGTCGGGGGACAGCGCACTCTGGAAACACCATATATTTT
-,TRBV27,16,-,TRBJ2-3,CASSLEGGQSTDTQYF,TGTGCCAGCAGTTTAGAGGGGGGACAGAGCACAGATACGCAGTATTTT
-,TRBV30,19,-,TRBJ2-1,CAWSGGTLERQSSYNEQFF,TGTGCCTGGAGCGGCGGGACCCTCGAGAGGCAAAGCTCCTACAATGAGCAGTTCTTC
TRBD1,TRBV6-2/TRBV6-3,18,-,TRBJ2-3,CASSFPPSGQGFTDTQYF,TGTGCCAGCAGTTTCCCCCCTTCGGGACAGGGATTCACAGATACGCAGTATTTT
TRBD2,TRBV5-1,16,-,TRBJ2-7,CASSSTSGAMAYEQYF,TGCGCCAGCAGCTCGACTAGCGGAGCCATGGCCTACGAGCAGTACTTC
-,TRBV4-3,13,-,TRBJ1-1,CASSQELPGEAFF,TGCGCCAGCAGCCAAGAACTGCCAGGGGAAGCTTTCTTT
-,TRBV4-3,15,-,TRBJ1-2,CASSQGHTTNYGYTF,TGCGCCAGCAGCCAAGGACATACAACTAACTATGGCTACACCTTC
-,TRBV7-3,12,-,TRBJ2-2,CASSGGDRELFF,TGTGCCAGCAGCGGAGGGGACCGGGAGCTGTTTTTT
-,TRBV12-3/TRBV12-4,13,-,TRBJ1-2,CASSFRGWRGYTF,TGTGCCAGCAGTTTTCGAGGGTGGCGTGGCTACACCTTC
-,TRBV5-6,16,-,TRBJ1-1,CASSYVGWRRDTEAFF,TGTGCCAGCAGCTACGTGGGTTGGAGGAGGGACACTGAAGCTTTCTTT
TRBD1,TRBV19,15,few,TRBJ1-5,CASSPWTGGNQPQHF,TGTGCCAGTAGTCCGTGGACAGGGGGTAATCAGCCCCAGCATTTT
TRBD2,TRBV15,14,-,TRBJ2-1,CATSRVAGVWEQFF,TGTGCCACCAGCAGGGTAGCGGGAGTGTGGGAGCAGTTCTTC
-,TRBV6-5,15,-,TRBJ1-5,CASSPSGVSNQPQHF,TGTGCCAGCAGCCCCTCGGGGGTCAGCAATCAGCCCCAGCATTTT
TRBD2,TRBV27,15,-,TRBJ2-7,CASSLIGREGGEQYF,TGTGCCAGCAGTTTAATAGGTCGGGAGGGAGGCGAGCAGTACTTC
-,TRBV28,14,-,TRBJ2-6,CASSYSSGANVLTF,TGTGCCAGCAGTTACTCCTCTGGGGCCAACGTCCTGACTTTC
-,TRBV4-3,16,-,TRBJ1-5,CASSQGFREYNQPQHF,TGCGCCAGCAGCCAAGGCTTTCGGGAGTACAATCAGCCCCAGCATTTT
-,TRBV6-5,15,-,TRBJ1-1,CASSFRNRVPTEAFF,TGTGCCAGCAGTTTCCGGAACAGGGTTCCCACTGAAGCTTTCTTT
-,TRBV29-1,15,once,TRBJ2-1,CSVGRLEIGRNEQFF,TGCAGCGTTGGGCGACTGGAAATAGGCCGCAATGAGCAGTTCTTC
-,TRBV18,16,-,TRBJ2-2,CASSPRTAQNTGELFF,TGTGCCAGCTCACCTCGAACAGCACAAAACACCGGGGAGCTGTTTTTT
-,TRBV6-2/TRBV6-3,14,-,TRBJ1-2,CASSYQEAYYGYTF,TGTGCCAGCAGTTATCAGGAGGCGTACTATGGCTACACCTTC
-,TRBV19,14,few,TRBJ1-2,CASSIYRFGYGYTF,TGTGCCAGTAGTATTTACAGATTCGGCTATGGCTACACCTTC